One and the same sample provided the 20 T cell receptor beta chains below, sequenced in a study of blood T cell repertoires in COVID-19 (dated by TCRdb to between 2020 and 2021). The library was prepared using the immunoSEQ multiplex PCR assay. TCRdb took over this immuneACCESS table, retaining in-frame rearrangements with V and J assigned. Such tables are incomplete; in checked studies, under half of the missing clones stem from an unresolved V gene, and the remainder is unexplained. For this sample the table gives around 300,000 clones, of which 80% to 90% were detected only once. The ten largest make up approximately 11% of the sample. Material for sequencing was peripheral blood. The origin of the receptors is a woman aged 65 to 85 with acute or convalescent COVID-19.

V and J are TRBV18 and TRBJ1-3; D uncertain. CDR1 is KGHSH, CDR2 LQKENI, per germline. V lost 4 bases and J 0 bases, leaving 19 bases between the germline ends. The CDR3 has 18 residues. The CDR3 loop reads CASSLLAGPRNSGNTIYF. The CDR3 bases are TGTGCCAGCTCACTCCTAGCAGGCCCACGGAACTCTGGAAACACCATATATTTT.

The chain uses TRBV7-8 and TRBJ1-3, with D possibly TRBD1 on 5 matching bases. V lost 0 bases and J lost 3, with 12 bases in between. The germline V gene encodes CDR1 SGHVS and CDR2 FQNEAQ. This CDR3 has 16 amino acids. CDR3 protein: CASSLAYRRGGNTIYF. The CDR3 DNA sequence: TGTGCCAGCAGCTTAGCCTACAGGAGAGGTGGAAACACCATATATTTT. Full variable domain (rest looked up from reference TRBV7-8 and TRBJ1-3): GAGVSQSPRYKVAKRGQDVALRCDPISGHVSLFWYQQALGQGPEFLTYFQNEAQLDKSGLPSDRFFAERPEGSVSTLKIQRTQQEDSAVYLCASSLAYRRGGNTIYFGEGSWLTVV.

The rearrangement joins TRBV20-1 to TRBJ1-1; D is unclear. Germline V lookup: CDR1 DFQATT, CDR2 SNEGSKA (reference sequence). CDR3 length equals 13 residues. Trimming removed 3 bases at V and 4 bases at J, with 12 bases between. CDR3 sequence reads: CSASQPAGTEAFF. In nucleotides, the CDR3 is TGCAGTGCTAGTCAGCCCGCGGGCACTGAAGCTTTCTTT.

V usage is TRBV5-1 and J usage is TRBJ2-3, with a tentative D call TRBD1 (5 bases). The CDR3 is 13 amino acids. The V end lost 7 bases, the J end lost 1 base, and 10 bases lay between the germline ends. Germline CDR1 is SGHRS and CDR2 is YFSETQ. DNA of the CDR3: TGCGCCAGCGGGGCCGCGGGCACAGATACGCAGTATTTT. Its translation is CASGAAGTDTQYF.

This clone was seen once. The V and J genes are TRBV28 and TRBJ2-3; a possible D gene is TRBD2 (6 bases). The length of the CDR3 is 15 residues. Germline V lookup: CDR1 MDHEN, CDR2 SYDVKM. V was cut by 4 bases and J by 6 bases, with 17 bases left in between. The CDR3 sequence: CASSSQLAGLDTQYF. DNA of the CDR3: TGTGCCAGCAGTTCGCAACTAGCCGGGCTTGATACGCAGTATTTT.

The chain is built from TRBV6-6 and TRBJ1-2, with 8 bases that match TRBD1. The ends lost 6 bases at V and 4 bases at J; junction bases unmatched: 7. This CDR3 is 14 amino acids long. Germline assignment: CDR1 MNHNY and CDR2 SVGAGI (reference sequence). The CDR3 DNA is TGTGCCAGCAGCTCCGGACAGGGAGTCTATGGCTACACCTTC. Its translation: CASSSGQGVYGYTF.

This chain uses TRBV9 with TRBJ2-2; D gene unclear. The CDR3 has 15 residues. CDR1 and CDR2 from the germline V gene are SGDLS and YYNGEE. Trimming left V 2 bases short and J 0 bases short, with 8 bases between. The CDR3 region is CASSVGRPNTGELFF. The CDR3 DNA follows: TGTGCCAGCAGCGTCGGCAGGCCGAACACCGGGGAGCTGTTTTTT.

This chain joins TRBV2 and TRBJ1-3; TRBD1 aligns across 9 bases. CDR1 is SNHLY and CDR2 is FYNNEI in the germline V gene. Trimming at V came to 4 bases and at J to 0 bases, leaving 10 bases not matched to a gene. The CDR3 totals 18 residues. The CDR3 reads CASSGPRTGATSGNTIYF. The CDR3 DNA reads as TGTGCCAGCAGTGGGCCTCGGACAGGGGCCACCTCTGGAAACACCATATATTTT.

This clone was picked up one time. The gene calls are TRBV5-5 and TRBJ1-2; 7 nucleotides match TRBD1. V lost 4 bases to trimming and J lost 7 bases; unmatched junction nucleotides: 7. This CDR3 is built from 13 residues. Germline assignment: CDR1 SGHKS and CDR2 YYEKEE (reference sequence). CDR3 in amino acids: CASSQTGSSGYTF. The CDR3 coding sequence is TGTGCCAGCAGCCAGACAGGGTCCTCTGGCTACACCTTC.

This chain joins TRBV6-4 and TRBJ1-2, with TRBD1 as a possible D gene (6 bases). The V end lost 5 bases, the J end lost 7 bases, and 14 bases lay between the germline ends. The CDR3 is 13 amino acids. Per germline, CDR1 MRHNA and CDR2 SNTAGT. The CDR3 loop is CASSPQGRLGYTF. DNA for the CDR3: TGTGCCAGCAGTCCCCAGGGGCGCCTTGGCTACACCTTC.

A few counts support this clone. This chain links TRBV21-1 with TRBJ1-5; the D call of TRBD1 is as the table states it, not checked on the DNA. TRBV21-1 is an annotated pseudogene. The CDR3 spans 15 residues. The CDR3, as DNA: TGTGCCATCTACCAGAGGGGGTCCAGCAATCAGCCCCAGCATTTT. This encodes CAIYQRGSSNQPQHF.

In this sample, this clone turned up once. This chain links TRBV5-1 with TRBJ2-1, with 8 bases fitting TRBD2. Germline CDR1 is SGHRS and CDR2 is YFSETQ. V dropped 1 base and J dropped 2; count of bases not matched to a gene: 5. The CDR3 runs to 16 residues. CDR3 sequence: CASSLTGGATYNEQFF. The CDR3 DNA is TGCGCCAGCAGCTTGACCGGGGGGGCCACCTACAATGAGCAGTTCTTC.

The chain employs TRBV12-3 or TRBV12-4 and TRBJ2-3; 9 nucleotides match TRBD2. The CDR3 is 11 amino acids. With V trimmed by 5 bases and J by 9 bases, 0 bases remained unmatched. The CDR3 is CASSAGGTQYF. The CDR3, as DNA: TGTGCCAGCAGTGCGGGGGGGACGCAGTATTTT.

This chain uses TRBV5-1 with TRBJ1-2; D not certain. CDR1 is SGHRS, CDR2 YFSETQ, per germline. This CDR3 comprises 13 residues. V lost 4 bases to trimming and J lost 3 bases, with 10 bases between them. Here the CDR3 reads CASSPLSYYGYTF. CDR3 coding DNA: TGCGCCAGCAGCCCGCTATCTTACTATGGCTACACCTTC.

This rearrangement joins TRBV5-1 to TRBJ2-7, with D unresolved. Trimming left V 4 bases short and J 2 bases short, with 4 bases between. The CDR3 is 11 amino acids. Germline V gene lookup returns CDR1 SGHRS and CDR2 YFSETQ. The CDR3 nucleotides read TGCGCCAGCAGCGCGGCCTACGAGCAGTACTTC. It translates to CASSAAYEQYF.

The chain recombines TRBV3-1 (or the pseudogene TRBV3-2) with TRBJ2-5; TRBD2 aligns across 10 bases. Germline values: CDR1 LGHDT, CDR2 YNNKEL (reference sequence). The CDR3 consists of 18 residues. The V and J ends lost 1 base and 5 bases, in that order; junction bases with no gene match: 13. The CDR3, as DNA: TGTGCCAGCAGCCAAGGGGGCCTAGCGGGGGCCTATGGGGAGACCCAGTACTTC. It yields the protein CASSQGGLAGAYGETQYF.

The chain uses TRBV14 and TRBJ2-2; D remains ambiguous. The V and J ends lost 4 bases and 7 bases respectively, with 10 bases between them. Germline V lookup: CDR1 SGHDN, CDR2 FVKESK. The CDR3 loop spans 13 amino acids. The CDR3 DNA is TGTGCCAGCAGCCCAGGCCTCAACGGGGAGCTGTTTTTT. This codes for CASSPGLNGELFF. Combining the CDR3 with reference TRBV14 and TRBJ2-2 gives the whole variable domain EAGVTQFPSHSVIEKGQTVTLRCDPISGHDNLYWYRRVMGKEIKFLLHFVKESKQDESGMPNNRFLAERTGGTYSTLKVQPAELEDSGVYFCASSPGLNGELFFGEGSRLTVL.

The V call is TRBV6-5, the J call TRBJ1-1; D is uncertain. CDR3 length: 13 amino acids. The V and J ends lost 4 bases and 1 base respectively, with 7 bases between them. Germline CDR1 and CDR2: MNHEY and SVGAGI. CDR3 sequence reads: CASSLQQNTEAFF. The DNA of the CDR3 is TGTGCCAGCAGTTTACAACAGAACACTGAAGCTTTCTTT.

The chain joins TRBV23-1 to TRBJ2-3, with a weak D call TRBD1 (5 bases). TRBV23-1 is assigned to the ORF class and has an uncertain function. Trimming left V 2 bases short and J 6 bases short, with 18 bases between. The CDR3 totals 16 residues. The chain's CDR3 is CASSQNGKWGRDTQYF. Here the CDR3 DNA reads TGCGCCAGCAGTCAAAATGGGAAATGGGGCCGGGATACGCAGTATTTT.

This sequence joins TRBV18 and TRBJ2-5, with TRBD1 identical over 10 bases. The CDR3 has 14 amino acids. V gave up 5 bases and J gave up 5 bases; unmatched junction bases: 5. CDR1 and CDR2 from the germline V gene are KGHSH and LQKENI. Here the CDR3 reads CASSTGQGKETQYF. DNA of the CDR3: TGTGCCAGCTCAACGGGACAGGGGAAGGAGACCCAGTACTTC.